Detailed here is one T cell receptor beta chain. Its specificity is unknown. This record belongs to a study of cytomegalovirus exposure and HLA in healthy donors. Everyone who donated was a healthy bone marrow donor. With 60 Vbeta and 13 Jbeta primers, the PCR was carried out. TCRdb's copy holds only in-frame clones and misses some; the assay was immunoSEQ multiplex PCR. In the table there are about 170,000 clones, roughly 76% of which are singletons. Trimming took off 4 bases at V and 1 base at J, with 8 bases between the two ends. The CDR3 is 14 amino acids. CDR1 SGHRS and CDR2 YFSETQ come from the germline V gene. General study findings and limits: Cytomegalovirus status, reportedly, was diagnosed with high specificity and sensitivity by the classifier.

V usage is TRBV5-1 and J usage is TRBJ2-2, with a weak D call TRBD1 (5 bases). This TCR was sampled from a male donor in good health and CMV-seronegative. Material: PBMCs. The CDR3 coding sequence is TGCGCCAGCAGCAATGGACAGAACACCGGGGAGCTGTTTTTT. Translating it yields CASSNGQNTGELFF.